This is a list of T cell receptor beta chains from one sample in a study of shared clonotypes between healthy human individuals. Only in-frame clones appear in the TCRdb table, and some are missing; sequencing was by immunoSEQ multiplex PCR. This repertoire shows more than 2 million clones, over 85% found once; its top ten account for less than 2%. Sequenced sample: naive CD8+ T cells from PBMCs. All receptors derive from a man aged 18 to 30 in good health. Some clones in this sample may be carry-over from other donors' samples. The CDR3 runs from the conserved cysteine through the conserved F or W.

j_call: TRBJ1-1
v_call: TRBV19
cdr3_aa: CASSPQGGTEAFF

j_call: TRBJ2-5
v_call: TRBV4-1
cdr3_aa: CASSQVGLETQYF

j_call: TRBJ2-5
v_call: TRBV27
cdr3_aa: CASSPAGAGAQYF

j_call: TRBJ2-1
v_call: TRBV5-1
cdr3_aa: CASSPGSGFSYNEQFF

j_call: TRBJ2-1
v_call: TRBV6-5
cdr3_aa: CASSPTGANEQFF

j_call: TRBJ2-7
v_call: TRBV25-1
cdr3_aa: CASSELGGGDEQYF

j_call: TRBJ2-7
v_call: TRBV27
cdr3_aa: CASRPGLARPYSYEQYF

j_call: TRBJ2-1
v_call: TRBV12-5
cdr3_aa: CASARLGAYNEQFF

j_call: TRBJ2-7
v_call: TRBV10-3
cdr3_aa: CAIRSDGAYEQYF

j_call: TRBJ1-5
v_call: TRBV12-5
cdr3_aa: CASGNFGQGIYQPQHF

j_call: TRBJ2-2
v_call: TRBV9
cdr3_aa: CASSGTSGRSAGELFF

j_call: TRBJ1-1
v_call: TRBV11-2
cdr3_aa: CASSLPLQGGDTEAFF

j_call: TRBJ2-1
v_call: TRBV6-5
cdr3_aa: CASNAGRDNEQFF

j_call: TRBJ2-2
v_call: TRBV7-9
cdr3_aa: CASSLVALGNWDTGELFF

j_call: TRBJ1-4
v_call: TRBV5-4
cdr3_aa: CASSSRGGVGEKLFF

j_call: TRBJ1-1
v_call: TRBV7-9
cdr3_aa: CASSLGQNTEAFF

j_call: TRBJ1-5
v_call: TRBV19
cdr3_aa: CASSIPPGFRPQHF

j_call: TRBJ1-1
v_call: TRBV5-1
cdr3_aa: CASSLRGTEAFF

j_call: TRBJ2-1
v_call: TRBV27
cdr3_aa: CASSNGGGHYNEQFF

j_call: TRBJ2-7
v_call: TRBV5-6
cdr3_aa: CASSWGGVNEQYF

j_call: TRBJ1-2
v_call: TRBV30
cdr3_aa: CAWSRGGVGYTF

j_call: TRBJ2-2
v_call: TRBV5-1
cdr3_aa: CASSRAGELFF

j_call: TRBJ1-5
v_call: TRBV13
cdr3_aa: CASSLSGQGIQPQHF

j_call: TRBJ2-1
v_call: TRBV7-3
cdr3_aa: CASSFLAGRDEQFF

j_call: TRBJ1-1
v_call: TRBV28
cdr3_aa: CASSTRGEAFF